This T cell receptor (beta chain) was profiled in a study of T-cell reconstitution after alpha-beta-depleted transplantation in children. Study results and limitations: The high TCRbeta diversity at day 60 in some patients came from surviving recipient T cells and thymic progenitors. About two months after transplant, alpha-beta T cells reportedly came from several hundred expanded graft clones. The main origin of T-cell counts and diversity one year after transplant was newly produced T cells.

Comments on this clonotype: The antigen remains undetermined.

A library of TCRbeta sequences, prepared with unique molecular identifiers, was generated. TCRdb re-analysed the PCR reads in MiXCR, keeping a single row per CDR3 protein. The sample records under 50,000 distinct CDR3 sequences, 40% to 65% being singletons. V lost 0 bases and J lost 10, with 16 bases in between. CDR3 length equals 15 residues. CDR1 SGHAT and CDR2 FQDESV come from the germline V gene (reference sequence). V usage is TRBV11-1 and J usage is TRBJ2-1, with a possible D match to TRBD2 (5 bases). This clonotype was obtained from a boy less than two years old with SCID, due to receive a stem cell transplant. Sequenced here: peripheral blood, sampled before TCRalphabeta/CD19-depleted stem cell transplant. The CDR3 is CASSLAVFGIREQFF. CDR3 bases: TGTGCCAGCAGCTTAGCGGTATTCGGGATCAGAGAGCAGTTCTTC.